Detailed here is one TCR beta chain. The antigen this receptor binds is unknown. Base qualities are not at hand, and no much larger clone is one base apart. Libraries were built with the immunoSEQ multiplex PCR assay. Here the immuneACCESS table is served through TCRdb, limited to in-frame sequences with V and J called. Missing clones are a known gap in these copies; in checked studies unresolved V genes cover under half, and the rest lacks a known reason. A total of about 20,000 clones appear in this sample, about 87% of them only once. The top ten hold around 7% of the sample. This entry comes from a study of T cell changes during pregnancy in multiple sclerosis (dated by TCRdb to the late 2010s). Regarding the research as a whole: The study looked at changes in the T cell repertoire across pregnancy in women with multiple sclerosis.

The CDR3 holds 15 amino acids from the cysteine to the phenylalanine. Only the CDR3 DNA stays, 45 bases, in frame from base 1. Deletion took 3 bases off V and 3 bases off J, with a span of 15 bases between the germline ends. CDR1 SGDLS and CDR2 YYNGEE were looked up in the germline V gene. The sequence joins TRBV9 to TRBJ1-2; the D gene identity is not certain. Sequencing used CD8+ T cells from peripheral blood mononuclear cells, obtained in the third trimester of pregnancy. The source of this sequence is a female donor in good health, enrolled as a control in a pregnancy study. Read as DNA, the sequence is TGTGCCAGCAGCGGTCGGGGTTTGAAGGACTATGGCTACACCTTC. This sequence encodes CASSGRGLKDYGYTF.